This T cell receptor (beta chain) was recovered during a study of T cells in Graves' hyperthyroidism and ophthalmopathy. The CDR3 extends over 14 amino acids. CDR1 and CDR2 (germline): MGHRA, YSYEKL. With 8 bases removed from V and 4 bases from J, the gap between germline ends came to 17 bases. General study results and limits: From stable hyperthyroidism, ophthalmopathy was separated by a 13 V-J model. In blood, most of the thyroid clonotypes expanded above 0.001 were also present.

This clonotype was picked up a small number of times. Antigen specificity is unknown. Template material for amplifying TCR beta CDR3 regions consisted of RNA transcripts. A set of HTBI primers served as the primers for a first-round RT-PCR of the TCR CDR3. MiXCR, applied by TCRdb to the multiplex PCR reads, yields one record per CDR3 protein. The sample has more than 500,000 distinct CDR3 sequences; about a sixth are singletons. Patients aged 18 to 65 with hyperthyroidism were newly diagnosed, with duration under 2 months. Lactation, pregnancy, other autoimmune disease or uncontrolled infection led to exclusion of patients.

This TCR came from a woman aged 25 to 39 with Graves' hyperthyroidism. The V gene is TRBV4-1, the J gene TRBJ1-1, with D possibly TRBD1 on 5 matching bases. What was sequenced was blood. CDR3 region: CASQLKAGTTEAFF. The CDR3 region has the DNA TGCGCCAGCCAACTCAAGGCAGGGACCACTGAAGCTTTCTTT.